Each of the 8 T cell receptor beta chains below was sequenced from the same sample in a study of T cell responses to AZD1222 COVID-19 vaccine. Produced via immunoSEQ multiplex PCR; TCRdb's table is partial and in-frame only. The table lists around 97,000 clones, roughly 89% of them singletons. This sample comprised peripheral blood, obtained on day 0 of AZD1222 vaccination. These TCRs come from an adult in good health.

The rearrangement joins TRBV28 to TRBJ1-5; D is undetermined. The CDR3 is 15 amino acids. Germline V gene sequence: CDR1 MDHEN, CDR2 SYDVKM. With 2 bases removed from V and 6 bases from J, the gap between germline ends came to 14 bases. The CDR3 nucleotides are TGTGCCAGCAGTTTAATAGGTCCCCGGGGTCAGCCCCAGCATTTT. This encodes CASSLIGPRGQPQHF.

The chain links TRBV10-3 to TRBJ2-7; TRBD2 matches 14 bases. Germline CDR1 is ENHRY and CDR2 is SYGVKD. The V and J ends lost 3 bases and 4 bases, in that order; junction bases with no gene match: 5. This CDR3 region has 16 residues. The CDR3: CAISDGTSGSWYEQYF. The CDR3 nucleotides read TGTGCCATCAGTGACGGGACTAGCGGGAGTTGGTACGAGCAGTACTTC.

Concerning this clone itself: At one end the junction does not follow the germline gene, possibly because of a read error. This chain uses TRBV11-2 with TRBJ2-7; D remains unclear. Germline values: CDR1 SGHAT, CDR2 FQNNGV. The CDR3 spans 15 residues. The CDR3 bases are TGTACCAGCAGCCCCCTACCACTGAGCTCCTACGAGCAGTACTTC. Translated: CTSSPLPLSSYEQYF.

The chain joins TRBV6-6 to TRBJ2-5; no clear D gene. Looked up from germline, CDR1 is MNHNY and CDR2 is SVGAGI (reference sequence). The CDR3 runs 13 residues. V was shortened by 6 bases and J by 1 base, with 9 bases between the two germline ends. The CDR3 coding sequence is TGTGCCAGCAGGGAATCGGCCCAAGAGACCCAGTACTTC. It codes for CASRESAQETQYF.

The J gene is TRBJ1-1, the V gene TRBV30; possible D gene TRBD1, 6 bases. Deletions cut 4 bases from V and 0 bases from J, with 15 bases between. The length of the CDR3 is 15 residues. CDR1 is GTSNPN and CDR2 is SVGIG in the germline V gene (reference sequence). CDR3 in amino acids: CAWNRAGLMNTEAFF. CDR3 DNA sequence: TGTGCCTGGAACAGGGCAGGACTTATGAACACTGAAGCTTTCTTT. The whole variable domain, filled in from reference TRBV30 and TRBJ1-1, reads SQTIHQWPATLVQPVGSPLSLECTVEGTSNPNLYWYRQAAGRGLQLLFYSVGIGQISSEVPQNLSASRPQDRQFILSSKKLLLSDSGFYLCAWNRAGLMNTEAFFGQGTRLTVV.

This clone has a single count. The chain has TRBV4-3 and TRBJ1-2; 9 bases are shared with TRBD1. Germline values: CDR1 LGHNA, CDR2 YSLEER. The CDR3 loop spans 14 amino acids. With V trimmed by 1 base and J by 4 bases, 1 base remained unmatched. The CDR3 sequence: CASSQGQGGYGYTF. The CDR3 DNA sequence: TGCGCCAGCAGCCAAGGACAGGGGGGCTATGGCTACACCTTC.

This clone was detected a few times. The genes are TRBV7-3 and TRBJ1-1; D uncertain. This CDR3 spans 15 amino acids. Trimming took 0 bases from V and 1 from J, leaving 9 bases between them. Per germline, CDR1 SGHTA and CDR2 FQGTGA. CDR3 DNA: TGTGCCAGCAGCTTAACAGCTAATCCGAACACTGAAGCTTTCTTT. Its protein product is CASSLTANPNTEAFF. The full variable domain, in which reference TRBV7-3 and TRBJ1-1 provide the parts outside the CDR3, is GAGVSQTPSNKVTEKGKYVELRCDPISGHTALYWYRQSLGQGPEFLIYFQGTGAADDSGLPNDRFFAVRPEGSVSTLKIQRTERGDSAVYLCASSLTANPNTEAFFGQGTRLTVV.

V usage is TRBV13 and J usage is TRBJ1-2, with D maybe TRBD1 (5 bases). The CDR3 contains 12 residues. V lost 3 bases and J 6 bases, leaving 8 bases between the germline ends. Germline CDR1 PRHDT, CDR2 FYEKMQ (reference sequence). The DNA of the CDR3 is TGTGCCAGCAGCTTTGGGGGGAATGGCTACACCTTC. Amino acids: CASSFGGNGYTF.